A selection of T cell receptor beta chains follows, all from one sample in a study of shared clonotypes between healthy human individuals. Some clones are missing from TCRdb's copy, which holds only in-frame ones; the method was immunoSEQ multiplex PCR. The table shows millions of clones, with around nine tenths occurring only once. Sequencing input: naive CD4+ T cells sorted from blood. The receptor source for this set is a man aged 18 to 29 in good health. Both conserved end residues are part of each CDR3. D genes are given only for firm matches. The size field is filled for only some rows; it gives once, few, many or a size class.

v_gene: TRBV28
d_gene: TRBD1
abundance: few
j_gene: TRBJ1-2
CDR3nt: TGTGCCAGCAGTCCAGGGGGAAACTATGGCTACACCTTC
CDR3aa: CASSPGGNYGYTF

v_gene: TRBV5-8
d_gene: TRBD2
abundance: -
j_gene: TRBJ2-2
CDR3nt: TGTGCCAGCAGCTTGGAAGGCCTAGCGGGGGTCAACACCGGGGAGCTGTTTTTT
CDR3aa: CASSLEGLAGVNTGELFF

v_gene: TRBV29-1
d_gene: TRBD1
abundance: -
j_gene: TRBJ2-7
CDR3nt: TGCAGCATCCCTGCCGTGACAGGGTACGAGCAGTACTTC
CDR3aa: CSIPAVTGYEQYF

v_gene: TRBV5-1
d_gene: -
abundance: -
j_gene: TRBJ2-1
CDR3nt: TGCGCCAGCAGCTCCGGGAGACAGCCCTACAATGAGCAGTTCTTC
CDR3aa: CASSSGRQPYNEQFF

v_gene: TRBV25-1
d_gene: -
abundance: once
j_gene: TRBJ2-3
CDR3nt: TGTGCCAGCAGTCCCCTGGGCACAGATACGCAGTATTTT
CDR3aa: CASSPLGTDTQYF

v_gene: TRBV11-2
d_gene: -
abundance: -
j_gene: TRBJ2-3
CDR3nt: TGTGCCAGCAGCCCCCATACAGATACGCAGTATTTT
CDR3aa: CASSPHTDTQYF

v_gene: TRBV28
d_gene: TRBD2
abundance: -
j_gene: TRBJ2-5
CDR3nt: TGTGCCAGCAGTTGGACACTAGCGGGGGGGCAGTACTTC
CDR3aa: CASSWTLAGGQYF

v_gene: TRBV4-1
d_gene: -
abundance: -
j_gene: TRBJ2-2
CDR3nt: TGCGCCAGCAGCCCGAGACAGGACACCGGGGAGCTGTTTTTT
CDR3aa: CASSPRQDTGELFF

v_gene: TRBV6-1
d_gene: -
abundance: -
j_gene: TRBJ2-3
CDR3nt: TGTGCCAGCATACAGCGGAGCACAGATACGCAGTATTTT
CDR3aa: CASIQRSTDTQYF

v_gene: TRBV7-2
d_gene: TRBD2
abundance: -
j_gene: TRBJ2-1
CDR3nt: TGTGCCAGCAGCTTGGGACTAGCGGGAAACAATGAGCAGTTCTTC
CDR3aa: CASSLGLAGNNEQFF

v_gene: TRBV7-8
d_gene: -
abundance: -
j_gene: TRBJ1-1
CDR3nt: TGTGCCAGCAGCTTAGGGGGCCCCGGGCGCACTGAAGCTTTCTTT
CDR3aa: CASSLGGPGRTEAFF

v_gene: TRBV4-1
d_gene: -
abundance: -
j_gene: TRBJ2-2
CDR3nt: TGCGCCAGCAGCCATACTCTAGCGAACACCGGGGAGCTGTTTTTT
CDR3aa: CASSHTLANTGELFF

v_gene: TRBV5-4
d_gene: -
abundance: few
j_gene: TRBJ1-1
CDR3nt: TGTGCCAGCAGCTGGGGGATCGGGGAAACTGAAGCTTTCTTT
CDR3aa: CASSWGIGETEAFF

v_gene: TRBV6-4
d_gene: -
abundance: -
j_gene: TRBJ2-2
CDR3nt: TGTGCCAGTAGCGGACAGTACACCGGGGAGCTGTTTTTT
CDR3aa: CASSGQYTGELFF

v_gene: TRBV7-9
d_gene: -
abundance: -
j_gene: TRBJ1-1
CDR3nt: TGTGCCAGCAGCTTCTCAGGAGGGGTCACTGAAGCTTTCTTT
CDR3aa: CASSFSGGVTEAFF

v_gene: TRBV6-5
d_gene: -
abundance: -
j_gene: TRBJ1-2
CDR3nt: TGTGCCAGCAGTTACACGGGGCAGATTAACTATGGCTACACCTTC
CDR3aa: CASSYTGQINYGYTF

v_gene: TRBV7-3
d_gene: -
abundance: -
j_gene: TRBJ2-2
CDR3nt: TGTGCCAGCAGCTTAAGGGGTACCGGGGAGCTGTTTTTT
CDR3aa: CASSLRGTGELFF

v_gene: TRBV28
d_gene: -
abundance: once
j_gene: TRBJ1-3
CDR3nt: TGTGCCAGCCATGCGACATTCGCGGGAAACACCATATATTTT
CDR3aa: CASHATFAGNTIYF

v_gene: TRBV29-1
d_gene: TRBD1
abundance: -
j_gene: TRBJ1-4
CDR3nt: TGCAGCGTTGAAGAAGGGGGCACTAATGAAAAACTGTTTTTT
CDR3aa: CSVEEGGTNEKLFF

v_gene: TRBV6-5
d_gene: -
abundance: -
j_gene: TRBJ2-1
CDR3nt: TGTGCCAGCAGTTACGGGACTGGGGTAGGGCAGTTCTTC
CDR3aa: CASSYGTGVGQFF

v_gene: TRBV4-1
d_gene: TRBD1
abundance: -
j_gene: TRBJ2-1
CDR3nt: TGCGCCAGCAGCCCCGTCCGGGACAGGGGTTACAATGAGCAGTTCTTC
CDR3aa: CASSPVRDRGYNEQFF

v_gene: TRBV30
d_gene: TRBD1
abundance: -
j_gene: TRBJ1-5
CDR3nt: TGTGCCTGGAGTCGACTTCAGGGGGATCAGCCCCAGCATTTT
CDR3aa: CAWSRLQGDQPQHF

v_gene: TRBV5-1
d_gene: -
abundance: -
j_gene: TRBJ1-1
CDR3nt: TGCGCCAGCAGCTTGTTCCCCCCAACAGGAGCCGATGAAGCTTTCTTT
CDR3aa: CASSLFPPTGADEAFF

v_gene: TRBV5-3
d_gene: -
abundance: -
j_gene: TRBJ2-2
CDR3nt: TGTGCCAGAAGCTCTTTAGCCGGGGAGCTGTTTTTT
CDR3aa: CARSSLAGELFF

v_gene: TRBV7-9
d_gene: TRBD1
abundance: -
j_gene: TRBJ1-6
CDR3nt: TGTGCCAGCAGCTTGGGACAGGACAGGAGCTCCTATAATTCACCCCTCCACTTT
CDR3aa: CASSLGQDRSSYNSPLHF

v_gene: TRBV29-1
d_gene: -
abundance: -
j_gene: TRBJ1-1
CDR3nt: TGCAGCGCCCACAGGGAGAACACTGAAGCTTTCTTT
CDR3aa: CSAHRENTEAFF

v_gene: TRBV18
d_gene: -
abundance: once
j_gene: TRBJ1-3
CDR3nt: TGTGCCAGCTCACCACCGCAGCATTTATCCTCTGGAAACACCATATATTTT
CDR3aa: CASSPPQHLSSGNTIYF

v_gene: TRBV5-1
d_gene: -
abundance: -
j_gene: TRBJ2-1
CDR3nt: TGCGCCAGCAGCTTGGGACAGTTCGGTAGCAATGAGCAGTTCTTC
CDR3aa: CASSLGQFGSNEQFF

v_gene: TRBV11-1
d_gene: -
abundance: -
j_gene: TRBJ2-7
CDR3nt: TGTGCCAGCAGCCCGGACGGTCAGGCCTACGAGCAGTACTTC
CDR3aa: CASSPDGQAYEQYF

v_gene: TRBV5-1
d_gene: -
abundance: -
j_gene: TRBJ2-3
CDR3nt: TGCGCCAGCAGCTTGGCAACTCATGGTGATACGCAGTATTTT
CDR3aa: CASSLATHGDTQYF

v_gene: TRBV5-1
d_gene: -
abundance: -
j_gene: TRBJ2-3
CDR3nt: TGCGCCAGCGCATCCGGTGGGAGCACAGATACGCAGTATTTT
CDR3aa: CASASGGSTDTQYF

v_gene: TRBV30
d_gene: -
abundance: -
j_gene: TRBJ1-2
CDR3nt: TGTGCCTGGAGTCTCCAGGGGCTTAACTATGGCTACACCTTC
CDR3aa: CAWSLQGLNYGYTF

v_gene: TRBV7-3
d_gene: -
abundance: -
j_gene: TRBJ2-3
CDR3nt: TGTGCCAGCAGCCCTAGACTAGTTACAGGAGATACGCAGTATTTT
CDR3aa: CASSPRLVTGDTQYF

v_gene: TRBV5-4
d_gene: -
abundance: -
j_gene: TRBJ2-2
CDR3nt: TGTGCCAGCAGCTTGGCCAAACAGAACACCGGGGAGCTGTTTTTT
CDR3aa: CASSLAKQNTGELFF

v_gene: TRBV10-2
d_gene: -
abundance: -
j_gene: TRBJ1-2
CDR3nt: TGCGCCAGCAGTGATTTAGGGTATGGCTACACCTTC
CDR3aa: CASSDLGYGYTF

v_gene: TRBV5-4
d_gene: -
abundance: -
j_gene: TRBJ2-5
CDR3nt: TGTGCCAGCAGCTTGGAGGGGGGACGCTTGGAGACCCAGTACTTC
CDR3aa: CASSLEGGRLETQYF

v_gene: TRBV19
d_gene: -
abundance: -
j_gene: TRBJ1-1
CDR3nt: TGTGCCAGTAGCAAAACGGGCCCGAACACTGAAGCTTTCTTT
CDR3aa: CASSKTGPNTEAFF